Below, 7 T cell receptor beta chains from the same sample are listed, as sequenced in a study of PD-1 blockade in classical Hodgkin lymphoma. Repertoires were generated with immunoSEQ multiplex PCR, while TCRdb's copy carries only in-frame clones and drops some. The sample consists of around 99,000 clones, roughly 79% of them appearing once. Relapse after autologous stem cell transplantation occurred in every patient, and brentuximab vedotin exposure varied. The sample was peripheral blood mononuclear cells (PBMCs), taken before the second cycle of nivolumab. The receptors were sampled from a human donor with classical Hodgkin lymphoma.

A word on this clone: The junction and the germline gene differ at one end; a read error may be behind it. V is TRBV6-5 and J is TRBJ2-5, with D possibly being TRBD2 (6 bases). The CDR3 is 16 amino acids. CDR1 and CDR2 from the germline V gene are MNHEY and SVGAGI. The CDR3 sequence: CVSSYSTGDGSETQYF. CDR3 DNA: TGTGTCAGCAGTTACTCGACGGGGGACGGTAGCGAGACCCAGTACTTC.

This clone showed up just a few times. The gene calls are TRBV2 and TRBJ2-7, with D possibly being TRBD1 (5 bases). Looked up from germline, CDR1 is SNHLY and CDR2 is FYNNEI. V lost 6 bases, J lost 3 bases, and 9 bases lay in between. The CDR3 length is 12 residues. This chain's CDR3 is CASRSDSYEQYF. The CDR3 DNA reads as TGTGCCAGCAGGTCCGACAGCTACGAGCAGTACTTC. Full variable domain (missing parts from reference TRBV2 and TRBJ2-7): EPEVTQTPSHQVTQMGQEVILRCVPISNHLYFYWYRQILGQKVEFLVSFYNNEISEKSEIFDDQFSVERPDGSNFTLKIRSTKLEDSAMYFCASRSDSYEQYFGPGTRLTVT.

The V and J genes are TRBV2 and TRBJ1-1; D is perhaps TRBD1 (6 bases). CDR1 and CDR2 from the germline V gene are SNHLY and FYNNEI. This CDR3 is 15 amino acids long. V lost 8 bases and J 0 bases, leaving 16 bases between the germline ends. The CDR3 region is CASGRGVPLNTEAFF. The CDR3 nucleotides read TGTGCCAGCGGTAGGGGGGTTCCACTGAACACTGAAGCTTTCTTT.

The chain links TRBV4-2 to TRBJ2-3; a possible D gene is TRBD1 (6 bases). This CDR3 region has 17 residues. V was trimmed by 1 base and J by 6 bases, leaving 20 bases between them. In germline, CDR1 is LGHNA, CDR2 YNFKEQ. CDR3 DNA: TGTGCCAGCAGCCAAGCTATGGGGGCGGACCTGAGGGATACGCAGTATTTT. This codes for CASSQAMGADLRDTQYF.

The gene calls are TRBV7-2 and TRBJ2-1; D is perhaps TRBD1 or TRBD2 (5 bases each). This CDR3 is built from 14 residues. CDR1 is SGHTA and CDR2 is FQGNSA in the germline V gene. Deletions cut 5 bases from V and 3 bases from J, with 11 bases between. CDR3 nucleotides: TGTGCCAGCAGCGGGGCTAGCCACTACAATGAGCAGTTCTTC. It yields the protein CASSGASHYNEQFF.

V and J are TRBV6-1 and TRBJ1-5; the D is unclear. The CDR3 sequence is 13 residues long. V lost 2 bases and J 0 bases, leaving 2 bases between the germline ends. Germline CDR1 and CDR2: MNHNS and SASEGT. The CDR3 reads CASSEFSNQPQHF. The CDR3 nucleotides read TGTGCCAGCAGTGAATTTAGCAATCAGCCCCAGCATTTT.

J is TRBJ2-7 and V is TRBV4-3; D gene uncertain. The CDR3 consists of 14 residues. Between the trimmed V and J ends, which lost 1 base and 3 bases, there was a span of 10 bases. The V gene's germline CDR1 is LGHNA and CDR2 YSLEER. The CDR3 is CASSQGLRNYEQYF. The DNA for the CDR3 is TGCGCCAGCAGCCAAGGTCTGCGGAACTACGAGCAGTACTTC.